Below, one T cell receptor (beta chain) is given with its context. The specificity of this receptor is unknown. Base qualities are not recorded, but no much larger clone differs from it by a single base. This sample was included in a study of blood T cell repertoires in COVID-19 (dated by TCRdb to the early 2020s). About the full investigation: Samples from collaborators originated in the United States, Italy and Spain and spanned both the acute and convalescent phases of COVID-19. The repertoires were made available in a free public database intended to serve as a resource for research on the immune response to SARS-CoV-2. The prospective study material was composed of cDNA or gDNA derived from T cells, B-cell-depleted T cells, or PBMCs. A de-identified subject ID, COVID-19 status, age in years and sex were almost always included in the sample metadata. Where HLA class I and class II types were available, the types were taken from metadata supplied by the sample provider, not from assay-based typing. The samples were drawn from the first 160 participants of the ongoing ImmuneRACE study and from 1,254 subjects provided by 6 global collaborators. Deeply sampled blood TCRbeta repertoires from subjects exposed to, actively infected with, or recovered from COVID-19 were included in the dataset. Results the study describes overall, beyond this receptor: The amount of clinical and demographic metadata varied by source and participant and was provided uncurated.

The V and J ends are trimmed by 4 bases and 0 bases, leaving 16 bases between them. Reading from cysteine to phenylalanine, the CDR3 counts 17 amino acids. The sequence is cut down to CDR3 DNA, 51 bases in frame from base 1. The germline V gene encodes CDR1 LGHDT and CDR2 YNNKEL (reference sequence). The collaborating institutions used their own protocols to collect whole blood in K2EDTA tubes. For TCRbeta analysis, collaborators shipped samples in one of three forms: frozen whole blood, isolated PBMCs, or DNA extracted from either of those sample types. TCRbeta CDR3 regions were amplified from genomic DNA by means of the immunoSEQ Assay, a bias-controlled multiplex PCR. Per the original workflow: Within the assay, amplification of reference gene primers was used to estimate how many nucleated cells each sample contained. To quantify the absolute abundance of each unique TCRbeta CDR3 rearrangement, sequence reads were collapsed and filtered. Productive Simpson clonality was computed per sample as the square root of Simpson's diversity index over productive rearrangements. As stored in TCRdb, this immuneACCESS dataset retains in-frame rearrangements with V and J assigned. A fraction of the clones does not appear; measured against another copy, unresolved V genes explain less than half of the discrepancy, and the remainder lacks a known reason. The DNA gave D and trimming, while V, J and clone size come from that table. In all, the sample holds under 350,000 clones, and 70% to 90% of those were seen once. The ten largest clones represent 3.6% of the sample.

Recombination joined TRBV3-1 (or the pseudogene TRBV3-2) with TRBJ2-4; no D segment can be confidently identified. Sequencing used peripheral blood. The clonotype comes from a man aged 18 to 30 with active or convalescent COVID-19. The CDR3 protein sequence reads: CASSRRRVLLAKNIQYF. The nucleotide sequence reads TGTGCCAGCAGCCGACGCCGGGTCTTGCTAGCCAAAAACATTCAGTACTTC.